A selection of T cell receptor beta chains follows, all from one sample in a study of blood T cells in healthy people across ages. TCRdb reprocessed the 5' RACE reads via MiXCR and lists one record per CDR3 protein. This table has about 1.5 million distinct CDR3 sequences, roughly 40% appearing once. Material for sequencing was blood. The receptors stem from a woman between 18 and 29 years old in good health. Both conserved end residues are trimmed from each CDR3.

v_gene	j_gene	CDR3aa
TRBV5-8	TRBJ2-1	ASRSGRNTLRRDEQF
TRBV12-3/TRBV12-4	TRBJ1-4	ASSSTTGRLNEKLF
TRBV10-3	TRBJ2-7	AISGRATDEQY
TRBV6-2/TRBV6-3	.	ASLRDPYNEQY
TRBV25-1	TRBJ2-7	ASSERGGVEQY
TRBV9	TRBJ1-3	ASSVETGGLAGNTIY
TRBV10-3	TRBJ1-2	AISESTGKGYT
TRBV5-1	TRBJ2-3	ATPRSTSVNTQY
TRBV29-1	TRBJ1-5	SVLTGPDQPQH
TRBV6-6	TRBJ1-2	ASSYSTRESYT
TRBV28	TRBJ2-7	ASSPTGYTGSAQYEQY
TRBV15	TRBJ2-7	ATSRGRGASSYEQY
TRBV12-3/TRBV12-4	TRBJ2-6	ASSFPTGGRSGANVLT
TRBV7-2	TRBJ2-1	ASSPGGPRNEQF